What follows are 20 T cell receptor beta chains derived from one specimen sequenced in a study of blood T cells in healthy people across ages (dated by TCRdb to the mid-2010s). The method was 5' RACE. Data came from an Illumina HiSeq 2500. A second PCR of about 7 to 12 cycles was performed with a sample-barcoded 5' primer and a J-beta primer mix. TCRdb reworked the public reads: Q25 trimming with fastp, MiXCR clone assembly, productive beta chains retained. Rows matching on CDR3 protein sequence are summarized as one entry with the most common DNA and genes. The sample table contains about 500,000 distinct CDR3 sequences; only one count was recorded for 24% of them. Of the sample, roughly 9.4% is held by the ten largest clones. These data were also filed under a second study, of T cells of mothers and their children.

The sequenced material came from blood. The receptors here all came from a boy aged 5-17 years in good health.

The chain couples TRBV24-1 to TRBJ2-3, with TRBD2 as a possible D gene (6 bases). Germline values: CDR1 KGHDR, CDR2 SFDVKD. This CDR3 region has 16 residues. Trimming left V 4 bases short and J 8 bases short, with 21 bases between. This CDR3 reads CATSEGTRDFITTQYF. The DNA for the CDR3 is TGTGCCACCAGTGAGGGCACCCGGGACTTCATTACTACGCAGTATTTT.

A remark on this clonotype: One junction end disagrees with the germline gene, perhaps due to a read error. J is TRBJ1-2 and V is TRBV7-9; D is unclear. Germline values: CDR1 SEHNR, CDR2 FQNEAQ (reference sequence). The CDR3 length is 13 residues. CDR3: CASSPIGGGGYTF. CDR3 sequence (DNA): TGCGCCAGCAGCCCCATCGGTGGCGGAGGCTACACCTTC.

J is TRBJ2-3 and V is TRBV29-1, with D perhaps being TRBD1 or TRBD2 (5 bases each). CDR1 is SQVTM, CDR2 ANQGSEA, per germline. Trimming took off 6 bases at V and 3 bases at J, with 22 bases between the two ends. The CDR3 loop spans 16 amino acids. For the CDR3, the DNA is TGCAGCGTCCTCGGTGGATCCCGGGACGCTACAGATACGCAGTATTTT. Amino acid sequence: CSVLGGSRDATDTQYF.

In its sample, this clonotype was seen a few times. V and J are TRBV12-3 or TRBV12-4 and TRBJ1-5; 7 bases match TRBD1. Unmatched junction bases numbered 5, after V lost 6 bases and J lost 3 bases. The CDR3 is 14 residues long. CDR3 in amino acids: CASSGGQFNQPQHF. CDR3 DNA sequence: TGTGCCAGCAGCGGGGGACAGTTCAATCAGCCCCAGCATTTT.

The chain couples TRBV7-2 to TRBJ2-5, with D unclear. CDR1 and CDR2 from the germline V gene are SGHTA and FQGNSA. The CDR3 has 13 amino acids. The germline V and J ends were trimmed by 2 bases and 4 bases, with 8 bases remaining between them. The CDR3 coding sequence is TGTGCCAGCAGCTTATTAAAGCTAGAGACCCAGTACTTC. Translated: CASSLLKLETQYF.

The V gene is TRBV28, the J gene TRBJ2-7; TRBD2 matches 7 bases. Unmatched junction bases numbered 5, after V lost 3 bases and J lost 0 bases. Germline V gene sequence: CDR1 MDHEN, CDR2 SYDVKM. The CDR3 loop spans 15 amino acids. CDR3 residues: CASSFAGTTSYEQYF. The CDR3, as DNA: TGTGCCAGCAGTTTCGCCGGGACTACCTCCTACGAGCAGTACTTC.

This clonotype came up a few times. The DNA for the CDR3 is TGTGCCAGCTTCCGGGTGAACCCCTACGAGCAGTACTTC. As protein: CASFRVNPYEQYF. The rearrangement links TRBV28 to TRBJ2-7; D is ambiguous. Between the trimmed V and J ends, which lost 8 bases and 2 bases, there was a span of 13 bases. CDR3 length: 13 amino acids. Germline V lookup: CDR1 MDHEN, CDR2 SYDVKM.

This clonotype was counted between two and nine times. The chain links TRBV24-1 to TRBJ2-3, with D tentatively TRBD1 (5 bases). Between the trimmed V and J ends, which lost 0 bases and 5 bases, there was a span of 5 bases. The CDR3 totals 13 residues. CDR1 and CDR2 from the germline V gene are KGHDR and SFDVKD. CDR3 coding DNA: TGTGCCACCAGTGATTTGCAGGGAGATACGCAGTATTTT. Translating it yields CATSDLQGDTQYF.

The V gene is TRBV5-1, the J gene TRBJ1-4; the D gene is possibly TRBD1 (6 bases). Germline assignment: CDR1 SGHRS and CDR2 YFSETQ. Trimming took 4 bases from V and 8 from J, leaving 27 bases between them. The CDR3 sequence is 18 residues long. CDR3: CASSPAWQGPSNREKLFF. The CDR3 DNA reads TGCGCCAGCAGCCCGGCCTGGCAGGGGCCATCTAACCGAGAAAAACTGTTTTTT.

This clonotype has only a few counts. The chain employs TRBV25-1 and TRBJ2-2; D not certain. V lost 2 bases to trimming and J lost 3 bases, with 7 bases between them. Germline V gene data show CDR1 as MGHDK and CDR2 as SYGVNS. The CDR3 is 14 residues long. CDR3 DNA: TGTGCCAGCAGTGAAGGCTGGGACACCGGGGAGCTGTTTTTT. Translated, it gives CASSEGWDTGELFF. Full variable domain (rest looked up from reference TRBV25-1 and TRBJ2-2): EADIYQTPRYLVIGTGKKITLECSQTMGHDKMYWYQQDPGMELHLIHYSYGVNSTEKGDLSSESTVSRIRTEHFPLTLESARPSHTSQYLCASSEGWDTGELFFGEGSRLTVL.

The rearrangement joins TRBV4-3 to TRBJ2-5; 13 positions agree with TRBD2. The tail of the sequence fits TRBJ2-1 better, so the J call may be wrong. CDR3 size: 16 residues. In germline, CDR1 is LGHNA, CDR2 YSLEER. The DNA for the CDR3 is TGCGCCAGCAGCCCTTCACTAGCGGGGGGGCTAGGAGAGCAGTTCTTC. This codes for CASSPSLAGGLGEQFF.

The V call is TRBV20-1, the J call TRBJ1-2, with a tentative D call TRBD1 (5 bases). The CDR3 is 13 amino acids. The ends were cut back, 0 bases at V and 9 bases at J, with 14 bases in the middle. Germline CDR1 DFQATT, CDR2 SNEGSKA (reference sequence). The CDR3 loop reads CSARDLGELSYTF. The CDR3 bases are TGCAGTGCTAGAGATCTAGGGGAGTTGAGCTACACCTTC.

This clonotype was found a few times. This chain links TRBV7-2 with TRBJ2-5; D perhaps matches TRBD1 (5 bases). The CDR3 extends over 16 amino acids. Trimming cost V 1 base and J 1 base, with 13 bases left between them. CDR1 is SGHTA, CDR2 FQGNSA, per germline. The CDR3 here is CASSLGIRTFQETQYF. The DNA of the CDR3 is TGTGCCAGCAGCTTAGGGATCCGGACATTCCAAGAGACCCAGTACTTC.

The J gene is TRBJ2-2, the V gene TRBV11-2; no clear D gene. The length of the CDR3 is 16 residues. The germline V gene encodes CDR1 SGHAT and CDR2 FQNNGV. Trimming removed 2 bases from V and 5 bases from J, with 15 bases in between. The CDR3 coding sequence is TGTGCCAGCAGCTTAATGGCCCAAACTTATACCGGGGAGCTGTTTTTT. It yields the protein CASSLMAQTYTGELFF.

The J gene is TRBJ1-2, the V gene TRBV29-1, with 7 bases lining up with TRBD1. This CDR3 spans 11 amino acids. V gave up 7 bases and J gave up 7 bases; unmatched junction bases: 6. CDR1 and CDR2 (germline): SQVTM, ANQGSEA. DNA of the CDR3: TGCAGCGGCGGACAGGCGGGTGGCTACACCTTC. The encoded protein is CSGGQAGGYTF.

This clonotype was picked up a small number of times. The V call is TRBV6-5, the J call TRBJ1-1; TRBD1 might be the D (5 bases). Per the germline V gene, CDR1 is MNHEY and CDR2 is SVGAGI. This CDR3 spans 14 amino acids. V lost 3 bases, J lost 7 bases, and 15 bases lay in between. CDR3 in DNA: TGTGCCAGCAGTTATGATAGATGGGGCATTGAAGCTTTCTTT. Protein product: CASSYDRWGIEAFF.

The chain carries TRBV29-1 and TRBJ2-1, with 10 nucleotides matching TRBD1. V shed 3 bases and J 10 bases; nucleotides not matched to a gene: 6. In germline, CDR1 is SQVTM, CDR2 ANQGSEA. The CDR3 loop spans 13 amino acids. This CDR3 is CSVDGQGGKEQFF. CDR3 DNA sequence: TGCAGCGTTGACGGACAGGGGGGGAAAGAGCAGTTCTTC.

The genes are TRBV7-2 and TRBJ2-5; possible D gene TRBD2, 6 bases. V gave up 4 bases and J gave up 4 bases, with 13 bases separating them. From germline, CDR1 is SGHTA and CDR2 FQGNSA. The CDR3 consists of 14 residues. The CDR3 region is CASSSPRGSETQYF. CDR3 nucleotide sequence: TGTGCCAGCAGCTCCCCTCGGGGGTCAGAGACCCAGTACTTC.

The chain has TRBV10-3 and TRBJ2-3; 8 positions match TRBD1. The CDR3 runs to 15 residues. Germline loops: CDR1 ENHRY, CDR2 SYGVKD. V shed 5 bases, J shed 4 bases, and the junction held 8 bases outside the gene matches. In nucleotides, the CDR3 is TGTGCCATCAGTCACGGACAGGGTGTTCCAGATACGCAGTATTTT. Translated, it gives CAISHGQGVPDTQYF.

V gene TRBV14 combines with J gene TRBJ1-2; D gene unclear. Trimming shortened V by 4 bases and J by 1 base, and 10 bases separated the two germline ends. Germline values: CDR1 SGHDN, CDR2 FVKESK. The CDR3 is 14 amino acids. Here the CDR3 DNA reads TGTGCCAGCAGCCCCCTGCCCTTTAACTATGGCTACACCTTC. This codes for CASSPLPFNYGYTF. The complete variable domain, with remaining parts taken from reference TRBV14 and TRBJ1-2, reads EAGVTQFPSHSVIEKGQTVTLRCDPISGHDNLYWYRRVMGKEIKFLLHFVKESKQDESGMPNNRFLAERTGGTYSTLKVQPAELEDSGVYFCASSPLPFNYGYTFGSGTRLTVV.